This TCR beta chain was sequenced in a study of blood T cell repertoires in COVID-19. As originally analysed: From reference gene primer amplification, estimates of nucleated cell counts were derived. Assay: immunoSEQ multiplex PCR; the TCRdb copy retains only in-frame clones and omits some. That table furnishes V, J and clone size, whereas the DNA furnished D and trimming. The table includes about 87,000 clones, approximately 86% detected once. The CDR3 sequence is 11 residues long. Germline assignment: CDR1 DFQATT and CDR2 SNEGSKA (reference sequence). V lost 0 bases, J lost 9 bases, and 9 bases lay in between.

The chain carries TRBV20-1 and TRBJ2-7; no clear D gene. This TCR was sampled from a middle-aged man with acute or convalescent COVID-19. The sequenced sample consisted of peripheral blood. The CDR3 sequence is CSARDWAGQYF. The DNA for the CDR3 is TGCAGTGCTAGAGATTGGGCAGGGCAGTACTTC.